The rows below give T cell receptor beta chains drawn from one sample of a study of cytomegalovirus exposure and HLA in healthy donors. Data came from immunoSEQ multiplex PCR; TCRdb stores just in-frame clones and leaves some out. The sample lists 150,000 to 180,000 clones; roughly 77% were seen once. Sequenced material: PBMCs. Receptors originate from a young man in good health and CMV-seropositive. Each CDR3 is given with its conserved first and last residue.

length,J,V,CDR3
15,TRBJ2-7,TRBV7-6,CASSPRGGRDREQYF
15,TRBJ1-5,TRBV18,CASSPDTGVVQPQHF
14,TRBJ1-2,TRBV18,CASSPSGESYGYTF
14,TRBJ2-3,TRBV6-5,CASSYSSRADTQYF
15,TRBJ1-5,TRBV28,CASSPPERSNQPQHF
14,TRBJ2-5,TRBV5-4,CASSLETSGETQYF
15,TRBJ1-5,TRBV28,CASSIPGQGNQPQHF
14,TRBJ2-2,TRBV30,CASKEGVYTGELFF
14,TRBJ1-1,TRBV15,CATSPLGGGTEAFF
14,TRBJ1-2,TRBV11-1,CASSPGEGFYGYTF
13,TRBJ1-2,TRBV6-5,CASRPQANYGYTF
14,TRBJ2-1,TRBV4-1,CASSHSAGANEQFF
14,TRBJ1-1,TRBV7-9,CASSLGPQNTEAFF
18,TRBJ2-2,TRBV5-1,CASSLWGGRATNTGELFF
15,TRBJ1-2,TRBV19,CASRVLEDRGNGYTF
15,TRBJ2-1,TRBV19,CASSPSVSSYNEQFF
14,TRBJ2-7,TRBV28,CASSLGTSVYEQYF
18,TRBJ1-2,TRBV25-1,CASSEILRDSPSEGGYTF
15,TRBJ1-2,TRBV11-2,CASSSPGQGAYGYTF
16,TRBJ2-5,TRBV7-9,CASSLALRRYQETQYF
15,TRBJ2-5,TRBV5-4,CASSPGGAYQETQYF